The present T cell receptor beta chain was sequenced within a study of shared clonotypes between healthy human individuals. TCRdb's table, derived via immunoSEQ multiplex PCR, lists solely in-frame clones and lacks some. The sample includes 1.6 million or so clones, about 98.5% of them seen just once. The source material was naive CD4+ T cells sorted from blood. As to subset: CD45RA+ positively selected. This TCR was sampled from a man aged 25 to 40 in good health.

CDR3 region: CASSLRGGQNEKLFF. The DNA of the CDR3 is TGTGCCAGCAGCTTGAGGGGGGGCCAGAATGAAAAACTGTTTTTT. The chain has TRBV5-4 and TRBJ1-4; TRBD1 is a possible D gene (6 bases). The ends were cut back, 1 base at V and 5 bases at J, with 12 bases in the middle. The CDR3 is 15 residues long. Germline V gives CDR1 SGHNT, CDR2 YYREEE (reference sequence).